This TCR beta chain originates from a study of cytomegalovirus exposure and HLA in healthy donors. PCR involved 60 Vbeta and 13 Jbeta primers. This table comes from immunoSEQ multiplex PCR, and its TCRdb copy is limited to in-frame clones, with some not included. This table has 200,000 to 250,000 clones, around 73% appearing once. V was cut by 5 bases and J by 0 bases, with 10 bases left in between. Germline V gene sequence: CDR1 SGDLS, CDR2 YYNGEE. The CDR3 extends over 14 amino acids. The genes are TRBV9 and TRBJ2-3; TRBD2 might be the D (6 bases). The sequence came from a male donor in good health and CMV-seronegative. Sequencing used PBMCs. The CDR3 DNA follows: TGTGCCAGCAGTGAAAGCGGGAGCACAGATACGCAGTATTTT. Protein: CASSESGSTDTQYF.